This T cell receptor (beta chain) was found in a study of tumor-infiltrating lymphocytes in oesophageal squamous cell carcinoma. TCRdb re-called the PCR reads with MiXCR, one entry per CDR3 protein. The table has approximately 6,000 distinct CDR3 sequences, roughly 15% seen once. This clonotype was counted many times. The V gene end was trimmed by 3 bases and the J gene end by 6 bases; junction bases not matched to a gene: 2. The CDR3 runs to 13 residues. CDR1 and CDR2 from the germline V gene are SGHTA and FQGTGA. The receptor comes from a male donor with esophageal squamous cell carcinoma. Sequencing was done on a sample of normal esophageal tissue next to the tumor. The genes are TRBV7-3 and TRBJ1-2; 9 bases match TRBD1. CDR3 sequence reads: CASSLGQGNGYTF. CDR3 nucleotide sequence: TGTGCCAGCAGCTTGGGACAGGGCAATGGCTACACCTTC.